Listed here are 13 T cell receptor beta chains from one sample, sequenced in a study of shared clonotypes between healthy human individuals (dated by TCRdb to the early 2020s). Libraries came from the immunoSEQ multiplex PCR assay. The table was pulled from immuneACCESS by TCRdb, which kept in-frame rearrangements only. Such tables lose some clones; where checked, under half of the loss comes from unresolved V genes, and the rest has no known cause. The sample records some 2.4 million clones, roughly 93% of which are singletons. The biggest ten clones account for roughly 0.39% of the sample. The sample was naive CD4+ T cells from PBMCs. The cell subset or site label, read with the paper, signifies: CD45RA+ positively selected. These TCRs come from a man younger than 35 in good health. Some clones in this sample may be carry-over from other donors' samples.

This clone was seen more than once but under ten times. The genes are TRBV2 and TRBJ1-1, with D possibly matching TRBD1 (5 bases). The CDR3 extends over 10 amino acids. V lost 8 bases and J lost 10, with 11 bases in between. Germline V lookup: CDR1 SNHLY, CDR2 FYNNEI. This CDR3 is CASRDLLAFF. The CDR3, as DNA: TGTGCCAGCCGGGACCTCCTAGCTTTCTTT.

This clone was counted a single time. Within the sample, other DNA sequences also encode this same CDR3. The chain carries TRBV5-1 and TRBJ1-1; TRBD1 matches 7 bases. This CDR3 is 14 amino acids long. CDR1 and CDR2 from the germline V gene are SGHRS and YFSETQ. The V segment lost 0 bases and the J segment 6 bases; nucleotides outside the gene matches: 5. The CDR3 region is CASSLGQGGSEAFF. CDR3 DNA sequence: TGCGCCAGCAGCTTGGGTCAAGGGGGCTCTGAAGCTTTCTTT.

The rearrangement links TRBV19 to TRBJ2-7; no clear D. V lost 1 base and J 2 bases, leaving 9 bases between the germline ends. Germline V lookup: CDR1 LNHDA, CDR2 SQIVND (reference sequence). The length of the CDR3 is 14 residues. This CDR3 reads CASSIGNLPYEQYF. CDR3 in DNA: TGTGCCAGTAGTATAGGTAATCTTCCCTACGAGCAGTACTTC.

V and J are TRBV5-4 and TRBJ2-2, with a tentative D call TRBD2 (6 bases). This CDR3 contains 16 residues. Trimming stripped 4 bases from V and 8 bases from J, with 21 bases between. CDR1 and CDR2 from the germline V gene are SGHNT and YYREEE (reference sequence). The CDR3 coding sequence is TGTGCCAGCAGCAGGACCGGGAGCCTTTTGGGGGGGGAGCTGTTTTTT. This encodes CASSRTGSLLGGELFF.

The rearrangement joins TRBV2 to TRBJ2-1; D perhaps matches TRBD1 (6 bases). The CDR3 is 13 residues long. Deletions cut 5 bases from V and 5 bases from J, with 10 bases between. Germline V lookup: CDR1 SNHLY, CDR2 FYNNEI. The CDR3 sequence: CASSMGQDNEQFF. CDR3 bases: TGTGCCAGCAGTATGGGACAAGACAATGAGCAGTTCTTC.

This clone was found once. CDR3: CASSLRGPRTDTQYF. The CDR3 bases are TGCGCCAGCAGCCTTCGAGGGCCACGCACAGATACGCAGTATTTT. The chain uses TRBV5-1 and TRBJ2-3; maybe TRBD2 (5 bases). CDR3 length: 15 amino acids. V was trimmed by 4 bases and J by 1 base, leaving 13 bases between them. From germline, CDR1 is SGHRS and CDR2 YFSETQ.

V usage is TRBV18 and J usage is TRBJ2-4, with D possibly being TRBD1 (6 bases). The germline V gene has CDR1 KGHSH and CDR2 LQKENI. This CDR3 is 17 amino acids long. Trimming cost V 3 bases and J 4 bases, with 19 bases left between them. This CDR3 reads CASSPGTDSVLKNIQYF. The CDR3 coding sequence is TGTGCCAGCTCACCGGGCACGGACAGCGTGCTTAAAAACATTCAGTACTTC.

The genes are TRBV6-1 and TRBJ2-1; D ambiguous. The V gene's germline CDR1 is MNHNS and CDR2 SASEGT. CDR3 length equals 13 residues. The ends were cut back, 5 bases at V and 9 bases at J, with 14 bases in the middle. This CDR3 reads CASSPRGLGEQFF. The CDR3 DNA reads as TGTGCCAGCAGTCCTCGAGGTCTGGGTGAGCAGTTCTTC.

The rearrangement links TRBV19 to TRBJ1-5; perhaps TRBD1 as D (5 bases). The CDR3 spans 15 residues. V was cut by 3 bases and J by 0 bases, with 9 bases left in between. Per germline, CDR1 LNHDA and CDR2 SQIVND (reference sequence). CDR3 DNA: TGTGCCAGTAGTATGGGGCTGACTAGCAATCAGCCCCAGCATTTT. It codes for CASSMGLTSNQPQHF.

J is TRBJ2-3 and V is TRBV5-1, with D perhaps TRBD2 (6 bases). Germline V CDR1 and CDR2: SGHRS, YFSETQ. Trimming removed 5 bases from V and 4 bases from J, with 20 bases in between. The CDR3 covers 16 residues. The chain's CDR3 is CASRPIPGARADTQYF. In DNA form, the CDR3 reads TGCGCCAGCAGACCTATCCCGGGAGCTCGCGCAGATACGCAGTATTTT.

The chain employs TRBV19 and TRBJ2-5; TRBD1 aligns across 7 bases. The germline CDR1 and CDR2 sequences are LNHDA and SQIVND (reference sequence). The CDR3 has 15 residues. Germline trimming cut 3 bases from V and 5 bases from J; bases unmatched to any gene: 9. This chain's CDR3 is CASSMWQGDDETQYF. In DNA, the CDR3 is TGTGCCAGTAGTATGTGGCAGGGGGACGACGAGACCCAGTACTTC.

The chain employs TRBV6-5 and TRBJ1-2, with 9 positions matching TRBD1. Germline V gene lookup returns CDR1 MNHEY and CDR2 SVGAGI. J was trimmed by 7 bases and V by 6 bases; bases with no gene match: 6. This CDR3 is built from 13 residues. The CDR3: CASRLPGQGGYTF. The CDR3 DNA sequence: TGTGCCAGCAGGCTCCCGGGACAGGGTGGCTACACCTTC.

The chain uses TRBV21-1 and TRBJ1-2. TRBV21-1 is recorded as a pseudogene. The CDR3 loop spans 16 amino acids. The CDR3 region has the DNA TGTGCCAGCAGCAAAGCGCTAGTGGGGGGAGGCTATGGCTACACCTTC. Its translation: CASSKALVGGGYGYTF.